This passage covers 15 T cell receptor beta chains from one sample sequenced in a study of OX40 agonist ivuxolimab in advanced cancers. The method behind the library was the immunoSEQ multiplex PCR assay. This immuneACCESS table, as held by TCRdb, lists in-frame sequences with V and J called but not all clones. Of the missing ones, under half trace to an unresolved V gene in checked studies; the others have no known cause. In this sample the table shows approximately 13,000 clones, roughly two thirds of which occur a single time. The ten largest clones represent approximately 27% of the sample. The starting material was CD4+ or CD8+ T cells sorted from blood, obtained in a trial of the OX40 agonist ivuxolimab. These receptors were obtained from an adult with an advanced solid tumor such as melanoma, head and neck, liver or kidney cancer.

The chain employs TRBV6-5 and TRBJ2-2; D is undetermined. The CDR3 contains 13 residues. Germline V gene lookup returns CDR1 MNHEY and CDR2 SVGAGI. Between the trimmed V and J ends, which lost 0 bases and 4 bases, there was a span of 3 bases. The chain's CDR3 is CASSYSGTGELFF. CDR3 DNA: TGTGCCAGCAGTTACTCGGGCACCGGGGAGCTGTTTTTT.

The chain couples TRBV10-1 to TRBJ2-5; the D gene is possibly TRBD1 (6 bases). The J call could be wrong; TRBJ2-7 is a better fit for the DNA end. CDR3 length: 14 residues. Germline CDR1 and CDR2: WNHNN and SYGVQD (reference sequence). CDR3 residues: CASSERTASYEQYF. CDR3 bases: TGCGCCAGCAGTGAGAGGACAGCCTCCTACGAGCAGTACTTC.

The chain combines TRBV7-2 with TRBJ2-7; D unresolved. The germline V gene has CDR1 SGHTA and CDR2 FQGNSA. CDR3 length: 13 residues. Between the trimmed V and J ends, which lost 4 bases and 2 bases, there was a span of 9 bases. CDR3 nucleotide sequence: TGTGCCAGCAGCTCCGGGCCCACCTACGAGCAGTACTTC. Protein: CASSSGPTYEQYF.

The rearrangement uses TRBV27 and TRBJ1-1, with a possible D match to TRBD1 (5 bases). Trimming took off 3 bases at V and 0 bases at J, with 14 bases between the two ends. This CDR3 comprises 16 residues. Germline lookup yields CDR1 MNHEY and CDR2 SMNVEV (reference sequence). The CDR3 reads CASSLRGVSMNTEAFF. The CDR3 DNA is TGTGCCAGCAGTTTGAGAGGGGTAAGCATGAACACTGAAGCTTTCTTT.

The genes are TRBV6-5 and TRBJ1-1; 7 bases are shared with TRBD1. There are 14 residues in the CDR3. CDR1 and CDR2 from the germline V gene are MNHEY and SVGAGI. V dropped 2 bases and J dropped 3; count of bases not matched to a gene: 3. This chain's CDR3 is CASSYDRDYTEAFF. The DNA of the CDR3 is TGTGCCAGCAGTTACGACAGGGACTACACTGAAGCTTTCTTT.

V gene TRBV7-9 combines with J gene TRBJ1-2, with D maybe TRBD1 (6 bases). V lost 3 bases and J 9 bases, leaving 17 bases between the germline ends. This CDR3 contains 14 residues. Germline V gene sequence: CDR1 SEHNR, CDR2 FQNEAQ (reference sequence). The CDR3 coding sequence is TGTGCCAGCAGCTTTACAGGGTCTGGGTTTCGCTACACCTTC. Translated, it gives CASSFTGSGFRYTF.

DNA of the CDR3: TGTGCCAGCAGTTCTAGCGGGAGCGTTTACAATGAGCAGTTCTTC. It encodes CASSSSGSVYNEQFF. The chain joins TRBV27 to TRBJ2-1; the match to TRBD2 covers 10 bases. V trimming: 4 bases; J trimming: 4 bases; junction bases outside the gene matches: 4. Germline-derived CDR1 and CDR2 are MNHEY and SMNVEV (reference sequence). The CDR3 has 15 amino acids.

This clone was detected only a few times. The CDR3 loop is CASSQFYRGGNGYTF. The CDR3 nucleotides are TGCGCCAGCAGCCAATTTTATAGGGGGGGGAATGGCTACACCTTC. The J gene is TRBJ1-2, the V gene TRBV4-3; D may be TRBD1 (6 bases). This CDR3 spans 15 amino acids. Germline V CDR1 and CDR2: LGHNA, YSLEER. V was cut by 2 bases and J by 6 bases, with 16 bases left in between.

The chain couples TRBV27 to TRBJ2-1; 14 bases map to TRBD2. The V segment lost 3 bases and the J segment 9 bases; nucleotides outside the gene matches: 7. Germline V lookup: CDR1 MNHEY, CDR2 SMNVEV (reference sequence). This CDR3 has 16 amino acids. CDR3 coding DNA: TGTGCCAGCAGTTTGACTAGCGGGAGGGCCCGGGGTGAGCAGTTCTTC. Amino acid sequence: CASSLTSGRARGEQFF.

The chain combines TRBV4-2 with TRBJ1-3; no clear D. The CDR3 sequence is 15 residues long. CDR1 is LGHNA, CDR2 YNFKEQ, per germline. V was cut by 4 bases and J by 0 bases, with 10 bases left in between. The DNA for the CDR3 is TGTGCCAGCAGCCCCGAATCCTACTCTGGAAACACCATATATTTT. This sequence encodes CASSPESYSGNTIYF.

The chain links TRBV7-8 to TRBJ2-2; D is perhaps TRBD1 (6 bases). This CDR3 region has 15 residues. Trimming cost V 6 bases and J 7 bases, with 18 bases left between them. CDR1 is SGHVS, CDR2 FQNEAQ, per germline. The CDR3 loop reads CASRQQDSSVGELFF. CDR3 DNA: TGTGCCAGCAGGCAACAGGACAGCTCGGTCGGGGAGCTGTTTTTT.

In this sample, this clone turned up a few times. The chain combines TRBV7-8 with TRBJ2-1; D is unclear. Germline V CDR1 and CDR2: SGHVS, FQNEAQ. This CDR3 is built from 13 residues. V was pared by 1 base and J by 8 bases, with 9 bases between. CDR3 in amino acids: CASSLGGLDEQFF. Written as DNA, the CDR3 is TGTGCCAGCAGCTTAGGGGGTTTAGATGAGCAGTTCTTC.

The CDR3 DNA reads TGCGCCAGCAGCCAAGGCCGGACAGCTTACAATGAGCAGTTCTTC. This gives the protein CASSQGRTAYNEQFF. The chain has TRBV4-3 and TRBJ2-1; possible D gene TRBD1, 6 bases. The CDR3 runs 15 residues. Trimming pared 1 base from V and 4 bases from J, leaving 11 bases between. Germline loops: CDR1 LGHNA, CDR2 YSLEER.

The CDR3 sequence: CSVEAAGVNTGELFF. The CDR3 coding sequence is TGCAGCGTTGAAGCCGCCGGGGTTAACACCGGGGAGCTGTTTTTT. This chain joins TRBV29-1 and TRBJ2-2, with TRBD2 as a possible D gene (5 bases). The CDR3 extends over 15 amino acids. V shed 1 base and J shed 2 bases, with 11 bases lying between them. The germline V gene encodes CDR1 SQVTM and CDR2 ANQGSEA.

The chain has TRBV2 and TRBJ2-7, with D perhaps matching TRBD2 (6 bases). CDR3 length equals 16 residues. Germline V gives CDR1 SNHLY, CDR2 FYNNEI. Trimming shortened V by 3 bases and J by 0 bases, and 15 bases separated the two germline ends. CDR3 amino acids: CASSDGLADLSYEQYF. Written as DNA, the CDR3 is TGTGCCAGCAGTGATGGGTTAGCGGACCTCTCCTACGAGCAGTACTTC.